The 23 T cell receptor beta chains in this list originate from one sample, sequenced in a study of persistence of HIV-infected CD4 T cells. The libraries were made with immunoSEQ version 4 in survey mode. Measured with immunoSEQ multiplex PCR; TCRdb has only the in-frame clones, and not every one. The sample lists about 36,000 clones, more than 75% occurring once. For these TCRs, the target antigens are not known. Overlapping HIV-1 Gag 15-mer peptides at approximately 1 ug per peptide per mL were used. CD40L-negative CD69-negative CD45RO-high memory CD4+ T cells were sorted as populations depleted of antigen-responding cells. Sequenced here: cultured CD4+ T cells from PBMCs, sampled from a patient who received antiretroviral therapy. These receptors came from an adult with HIV. The donor label of this sample is uncertain.

J is TRBJ2-5 and V is TRBV19, with TRBD2 matching over 8 bases. In germline, CDR1 is LNHDA, CDR2 SQIVND (reference sequence). V lost 7 bases to trimming and J lost 2 bases; unmatched junction nucleotides: 0. CDR3 length equals 12 residues. Here the CDR3 reads CASTSGQETQYF. DNA for the CDR3: TGTGCCAGTACTAGCGGGCAAGAGACCCAGTACTTC.

The CDR3 DNA reads as TGTGCCAGCAGCTTATTGGACAGTCCAACTAATGAAAAACTGTTTTTT. Encoded protein: CASSLLDSPTNEKLFF. The chain recombines TRBV7-8 with TRBJ1-4; TRBD1 might be the D (6 bases). This CDR3 comprises 16 residues. Germline V gene lookup returns CDR1 SGHVS and CDR2 FQNEAQ. V was clipped by 2 bases and J by 0 bases, with 10 bases between them.

The J gene is TRBJ2-1, the V gene TRBV5-5; 8 positions match TRBD2. Per the germline V gene, CDR1 is SGHKS and CDR2 is YYEKEE (reference sequence). Germline trimming cut 7 bases from V and 0 bases from J; bases unmatched to any gene: 6. The CDR3 is made up of 15 amino acids. The CDR3 DNA is TGTGCCAGCCTTCGGCGGGGGGCCTCCTACAATGAGCAGTTCTTC. This encodes CASLRRGASYNEQFF. Supplemented by reference TRBV5-5 and TRBJ2-1, the full variable domain reads DAGVTQSPTHLIKTRGQQVTLRCSPISGHKSVSWYQQVLGQGPQFIFQYYEKEERGRGNFPDRFSARQFPNYSSELNVNALLLGDSALYLCASLRRGASYNEQFFGPGTRLTVL.

The rearrangement joins TRBV7-8 to TRBJ1-4; D is perhaps TRBD1 (6 bases). Trimming shortened V by 5 bases and J by 8 bases, and 15 bases separated the two germline ends. Looked up from germline, CDR1 is SGHVS and CDR2 is FQNEAQ. This CDR3 is 14 amino acids long. CDR3 DNA: TGTGCCAGCAGCAGAGGACAGACAAGGGAAAAACTGTTTTTT. Translated: CASSRGQTREKLFF.

This sequence joins TRBV24-1 and TRBJ2-7; perhaps TRBD2 as D (5 bases). Germline assignment: CDR1 KGHDR and CDR2 SFDVKD. The CDR3 consists of 13 residues. V shed 5 bases and J shed 3 bases, with 10 bases lying between them. CDR3 in amino acids: CATSVRLHYEQYF. In nucleotides, the CDR3 is TGTGCCACCAGTGTGAGACTACACTACGAGCAGTACTTC.

The chain has TRBV24-1 and TRBJ1-5, with D possibly matching TRBD1 (6 bases). V gave up 4 bases and J gave up 5 bases, with 14 bases separating them. CDR3 length: 15 amino acids. Germline-derived CDR1 and CDR2 are KGHDR and SFDVKD. CDR3 sequence (DNA): TGTGCCACCAGTGACTTAACAGGGAGCGATCAGCCCCAGCATTTT. Encoded protein: CATSDLTGSDQPQHF.

The V call is TRBV28, the J call TRBJ1-3; D not certain. V lost 6 bases, J lost 1 base, and 13 bases lay in between. This CDR3 has 15 residues. Per germline, CDR1 MDHEN and CDR2 SYDVKM. This CDR3 reads CASSPVRASGNTIYF. DNA of the CDR3: TGTGCCAGCAGCCCCGTTCGGGCTTCTGGAAACACCATATATTTT.

The chain links TRBV5-6 to TRBJ2-5; TRBD2 matches 7 bases. J was trimmed by 5 bases and V by 3 bases; bases with no gene match: 10. There are 15 residues in the CDR3. Germline values: CDR1 SGHDT, CDR2 YYEEEE. The CDR3 nucleotides read TGTGCCAGCAGCTCCATAGCGGGCTTAGGGGAGACCCAGTACTTC. It encodes CASSSIAGLGETQYF.

The chain links TRBV7-9 to TRBJ1-2, with D tentatively TRBD1 (5 bases). The V gene's germline CDR1 is SEHNR and CDR2 FQNEAQ (reference sequence). Trimming removed 5 bases at V and 2 bases at J, with 6 bases between. The CDR3 is 12 residues long. The CDR3 sequence is CASSNRNYGYTF. The CDR3 bases are TGTGCCAGCAGCAACAGGAACTATGGCTACACCTTC.

This clone was detected a few times. This chain joins TRBV19 and TRBJ2-5; D gene unclear. The CDR3 consists of 13 residues. The germline V and J ends were trimmed by 9 bases and 5 bases, with 16 bases remaining between them. Per the germline V gene, CDR1 is LNHDA and CDR2 is SQIVND (reference sequence). CDR3 amino acids: CASAPRVGETQYF. DNA of the CDR3: TGTGCCAGCGCCCCCCGGGTGGGGGAGACCCAGTACTTC.

The V and J genes are TRBV3-1 (or the pseudogene TRBV3-2) and TRBJ1-2, with a weak D call TRBD1 (5 bases). There are 15 residues in the CDR3. Trimming removed 0 bases at V and 8 bases at J, with 16 bases between. Germline V gene sequence: CDR1 LGHDT, CDR2 YNNKEL (reference sequence). The CDR3 here is CASSQERAGAMGYTF. DNA of the CDR3: TGTGCCAGCAGCCAAGAACGTGCCGGGGCTATGGGCTACACCTTC.

The chain combines TRBV6-2 or TRBV6-3 with TRBJ1-6; D unresolved. Germline V gives CDR1 MNHEY, CDR2 SVGEGT. The CDR3 sequence is 14 residues long. Trimming shortened V by 2 bases and J by 6 bases, and 8 bases separated the two germline ends. The CDR3, as DNA: TGTGCCAGCAGTTACGGAAGCGTTAATTCACCCCTCCACTTT. Translated, it gives CASSYGSVNSPLHF.

The chain uses TRBV19 and TRBJ1-5; 8 nucleotides align to TRBD1. This CDR3 contains 14 residues. The germline gives CDR1 LNHDA, CDR2 SQIVND (reference sequence). V lost 6 bases and J lost 5; bases outside the gene matches: 6. CDR3 coding DNA: TGTGCCAGTAGCCGAGAGGGACAGGATCAGCCCCAGCATTTT. It is translated as CASSREGQDQPQHF.

This chain joins TRBV3-1 (or the pseudogene TRBV3-2) and TRBJ2-7, with D maybe TRBD1 (6 bases). Trimming removed 2 bases from V and 2 bases from J, with 13 bases in between. The CDR3 extends over 15 amino acids. Germline V gene lookup returns CDR1 LGHDT and CDR2 YNNKEL (reference sequence). In DNA form, the CDR3 reads TGTGCCAGCAGCCAACTCTGGACAGCAACCTACGAGCAGTACTTC. Translated, it gives CASSQLWTATYEQYF.

The chain's CDR3 is CSVEIGLDVGGGYTF. Written as DNA, the CDR3 is TGCAGCGTTGAAATCGGTTTGGATGTGGGGGGTGGCTACACCTTC. The V call is TRBV29-1, the J call TRBJ1-2; possible D gene TRBD1, 5 bases. Between the trimmed V and J ends, which lost 2 bases and 7 bases, there was a span of 20 bases. CDR3 length: 15 residues. Germline V CDR1 and CDR2: SQVTM, ANQGSEA.

The V gene is TRBV19, the J gene TRBJ1-3; D gene uncertain. This CDR3 is built from 12 residues. The V end was cut by 2 bases, the J end by 7 bases, with 6 bases between. Germline lookup yields CDR1 LNHDA and CDR2 SQIVND (reference sequence). In nucleotides, the CDR3 is TGTGCCAGTAGTATATGGCCCAACACCATATATTTT. Its translation is CASSIWPNTIYF.

In this sample, this clone turned up once. CDR3 sequence: CSASDTLAGAGNEQFF. CDR3 sequence (DNA): TGCAGTGCTAGTGATACTTTAGCGGGGGCGGGCAATGAGCAGTTCTTC. This sequence joins TRBV20-1 and TRBJ2-1; 9 bases line up with TRBD2. With V trimmed by 3 bases and J by 6 bases, 12 bases remained unmatched. Germline CDR1 DFQATT, CDR2 SNEGSKA (reference sequence). There are 16 residues in the CDR3.

This rearrangement joins TRBV5-6 to TRBJ1-6; TRBD1 matches at 7 bases. CDR1 and CDR2 from the germline V gene are SGHDT and YYEEEE. With 4 bases clipped from V and 4 bases from J, the junction kept 5 bases outside the gene matches. This CDR3 comprises 15 residues. The CDR3 region is CASSPPGQYNSPLHF. CDR3 sequence (DNA): TGTGCCAGCAGCCCCCCGGGACAGTATAATTCACCCCTCCACTTT.

CDR3 bases: TGTGCCATGTCTGCGGCGGCCACCGGGGAGCTGTTTTTT. This sequence encodes CAMSAAATGELFF. This rearrangement joins TRBV10-3 to TRBJ2-2; D is uncertain. V was clipped by 9 bases and J by 4 bases, with 12 bases between them. This CDR3 has 13 amino acids. Germline V gene data show CDR1 as ENHRY and CDR2 as SYGVKD.

This clone was detected once. Written as DNA, the CDR3 is TGTGCCTCGCGGTGGTCTCCGACGAACACCGGGGAGCTGTTTTTT. Translating it yields CASRWSPTNTGELFF. V gene TRBV30 combines with J gene TRBJ2-2; D is unresolved. The germline V gene has CDR1 GTSNPN and CDR2 SVGIG (reference sequence). The CDR3 length is 15 residues. The V gene lost 7 bases and the J gene lost 0 bases, with 15 bases spanning the gap.

The V and J genes are TRBV7-2 and TRBJ2-3; tentative D call: TRBD2 (5 bases). The CDR3 is 14 residues long. Germline V gives CDR1 SGHTA, CDR2 FQGNSA. V was shortened by 2 bases and J by 4 bases, with 10 bases between the two germline ends. CDR3 residues: CASSLRRVPDTQYF. CDR3 nucleotide sequence: TGTGCCAGCAGCTTAAGGCGGGTCCCAGATACGCAGTATTTT.

This sequence joins TRBV28 and TRBJ2-1, with no clear D. This CDR3 comprises 10 residues. CDR1 is MDHEN, CDR2 SYDVKM, per germline. The germline V and J ends were trimmed by 8 bases and 5 bases, with 4 bases remaining between them. The CDR3 DNA is TGTGCCAGCGGTGACAATGAGCAGTTCTTC. Translated: CASGDNEQFF.

This clone showed up just once. The chain combines TRBV5-1 with TRBJ1-1; 9 bases agree with TRBD1. There are 16 residues in the CDR3. With 1 base clipped from V and 5 bases from J, the junction kept 9 bases outside the gene matches. Looked up from germline, CDR1 is SGHRS and CDR2 is YFSETQ. CDR3 bases: TGCGCCAGCAGCTTGACGGGGGGACAGGGAGGAACTGAAGCTTTCTTT. This gives the protein CASSLTGGQGGTEAFF.